Shown below are 8 T cell receptor beta chains from a single sample sequenced in a study of cytomegalovirus exposure and HLA in healthy donors. The PCR contained 60 Vbeta and 13 Jbeta primers. The data were produced by immunoSEQ multiplex PCR, yet TCRdb's version contains in-frame clones alone and is incomplete. This table holds around 70,000 clones. Sequenced: PBMCs. The receptors originated from a man aged 35 to 55 in good health and CMV-seronegative.

The CDR3 DNA follows: TGTGCCAGCAGCTTACAGGGGGCTATTAACAATCAGCCCCAGCATTTT. Amino acids: CASSLQGAINNQPQHF. V and J are TRBV7-8 and TRBJ1-5; the match to TRBD1 covers 8 bases. Germline V gene sequence: CDR1 SGHVS, CDR2 FQNEAQ. The CDR3 length is 16 residues. J was trimmed by 3 bases and V by 2 bases; bases with no gene match: 6.

This chain joins TRBV29-1 and TRBJ2-3; 12 bases are a match to TRBD2. CDR3 size: 14 residues. The junction had 4 bases not matched to a gene; V was cut back by 6 bases and J by 3 bases. Germline V gene lookup returns CDR1 SQVTM and CDR2 ANQGSEA. The chain's CDR3 is CSVRTSGMTDTQYF. For the CDR3, the DNA is TGCAGCGTCAGGACTAGCGGGATGACAGATACGCAGTATTTT.

Written as DNA, the CDR3 is TGTGCCAGCAGTTACGGGACTTACGATGAAAAACTGTTTTTT. This sequence encodes CASSYGTYDEKLFF. The rearrangement uses TRBV2 and TRBJ1-4, with TRBD1 as a possible D gene (5 bases). This CDR3 contains 14 residues. The V gene lost 5 bases and the J gene lost 6 bases, with 13 bases spanning the gap. Germline V gives CDR1 SNHLY, CDR2 FYNNEI.

CDR3 in DNA: TGTGCCAGCAGTTTGACGTGGTCAGGGAATGAAAAACTGTTTTTT. It encodes CASSLTWSGNEKLFF. The V and J genes are TRBV28 and TRBJ1-4; tentatively, D is TRBD1 (5 bases). Germline CDR1 MDHEN, CDR2 SYDVKM. The CDR3 extends over 15 amino acids. Trimming pared 3 bases from V and 5 bases from J, leaving 13 bases between. Full variable domain (rest looked up from reference TRBV28 and TRBJ1-4): DVKVTQSSRYLVKRTGEKVFLECVQDMDHENMFWYRQDPGLGLRLIYFSYDVKMKEKGDIPEGYSVSREKKERFSLILESASTNQTSMYLCASSLTWSGNEKLFFGSGTQLSVL.

The rearrangement uses TRBV7-9 and TRBJ2-7; D gene uncertain. Germline-derived CDR1 and CDR2 are SEHNR and FQNEAQ (reference sequence). The CDR3 loop spans 13 amino acids. The V end lost 3 bases, the J end lost 2 bases, and 8 bases lay between the germline ends. The CDR3 region is CASSLTETYEQYF. CDR3 coding DNA: TGTGCCAGCAGCTTGACGGAGACCTACGAGCAGTACTTC. Based on the CDR3 plus reference TRBV7-9 and TRBJ2-7, the full variable domain is DTGVSQNPRHKITKRGQNVTFRCDPISEHNRLYWYRQTLGQGPEFLTYFQNEAQLEKSRLLSDRFSAERPKGSFSTLEIQRTEQGDSAMYLCASSLTETYEQYFGPGTRLTVT.

The gene calls are TRBV5-6 and TRBJ2-3; D is perhaps TRBD1 (6 bases). V was pared by 2 bases and J by 3 bases, with 7 bases between. The CDR3 consists of 13 residues. Germline CDR1 reads SGHDT; CDR2 reads YYEEEE. CDR3 DNA: TGTGCCAGCAGCTTTGACAGGACAGATACGCAGTATTTT. Residues: CASSFDRTDTQYF.

The chain links TRBV30 to TRBJ2-7; maybe TRBD2 (6 bases). The germline V and J ends were trimmed by 1 base and 3 bases, with 7 bases remaining between them. CDR1 GTSNPN and CDR2 SVGIG come from the germline V gene (reference sequence). There are 12 residues in the CDR3. CDR3 residues: CAWSGGDYEQYF. In DNA form, the CDR3 reads TGTGCCTGGAGTGGGGGGGACTACGAGCAGTACTTC.

This chain uses TRBV4-3 with TRBJ2-3; possibly TRBD2 for D (6 bases). The V end lost 0 bases, the J end lost 4 bases, and 11 bases lay between the germline ends. CDR1 is LGHNA, CDR2 YSLEER, per germline. The CDR3 length is 15 residues. The CDR3 sequence: CASSQDPTSPDTQYF. CDR3 bases: TGCGCCAGCAGCCAAGACCCGACTAGTCCAGATACGCAGTATTTT.